These 23 T cell receptor beta chains came from one sample sequenced in a study of blood T cells in healthy people across ages. Alongside a J-beta primer mix, a sample-barcoded 5' primer served in a second PCR lasting roughly 7 to 11 cycles. In TCRdb, the 5' RACE reads were re-called with MiXCR into one record per CDR3 protein. The repertoire includes 650,000 to 1,000,000 distinct CDR3 sequences, 30% to 45% of them detected once, and approximately 12% sits in the top ten. Input material: blood. The receptors were gathered from a man between 18 and 29 years old in good health.

The chain employs TRBV18 and TRBJ1-2, with 7 bases that match TRBD1. The trim removed 0 bases at V and 6 bases at J, leaving 4 bases unmatched. The germline V gene has CDR1 KGHSH and CDR2 LQKENI. The CDR3 runs to 14 residues. CDR3 sequence reads: CASSPPNDRDGYTF. The CDR3 DNA reads TGTGCCAGCTCACCACCAAACGACAGGGATGGCTACACCTTC.

The chain carries TRBV6-2 or TRBV6-3 and TRBJ2-5; D is perhaps TRBD1 or TRBD2 (5 bases each). Trimming left V 3 bases short and J 5 bases short, with 13 bases between. Per germline, CDR1 MNHEY and CDR2 SVGEGT. This CDR3 has 14 amino acids. CDR3 loop: CASSYPGWGETQYF. CDR3 DNA sequence: TGTGCCAGCAGTTATCCCGGGTGGGGGGAGACCCAGTACTTC.

As to this clonotype: This may be a read error: a much more frequent sequence differs by one nucleotide. The rearrangement joins TRBV7-2 to TRBJ2-5; no clear D. The CDR3 extends over 15 amino acids. CDR1 and CDR2 from the germline V gene are SGHTA and FQGNSA. V dropped 1 base and J dropped 0 bases, with 9 bases sitting between them. The CDR3 sequence is CASSLGARYQETQYF. As DNA, the CDR3 is TGTGCCAGCAGCTTAGGTGCGAGGTACCAAGAGACCCAGTACTTC. The entire variable domain, with the rest obtained from reference TRBV7-2 and TRBJ2-5, is as follows: GAGVSQSPSNKVTEKGKDVELRCDPISGHTALYWYRQSLGQGLEFLIYFQGNSAPDKSGLPSDRFSAERTGGSVSTLTIQRTQQEDSAVYLCASSLGARYQETQYFGPGTRLLVL.

J is TRBJ2-4 and V is TRBV4-1; 10 bases align to TRBD2. Losses at the gene ends were 1 base for V and 15 bases for J; bases not matched to a gene: 9. Germline CDR1 is MGHRA and CDR2 is YSYEKL. The CDR3 has 14 residues. The CDR3 bases are TGCGCCAGCAGCCAAGTGGTAGCGGGGGGACCGGGGTACTTC. This translates into CASSQVVAGGPGYF.

This chain connects TRBV27 to TRBJ1-2; the match to TRBD1 covers 9 bases. V shed 7 bases and J 3 bases; nucleotides not matched to a gene: 3. Germline V gene data show CDR1 as MNHEY and CDR2 as SMNVEV (reference sequence). The CDR3 consists of 13 residues. The CDR3 region has the DNA TGTGCCAGCAAGACAGGGGGAGACTATGGCTACACCTTC. The encoded protein is CASKTGGDYGYTF.

A few counts support this clonotype. The chain joins TRBV20-1 to TRBJ1-6; the D gene is possibly TRBD1 (5 bases). Per the germline V gene, CDR1 is DFQATT and CDR2 is SNEGSKA (reference sequence). The CDR3 has 13 residues. Trimming removed 7 bases at V and 7 bases at J, with 14 bases between. CDR3 residues: CSGRGRTNSPLHF. For the CDR3, the DNA is TGCAGTGGGAGGGGCAGGACGAATTCACCCCTCCACTTT.

The chain recombines TRBV28 with TRBJ2-3; weak D call: TRBD1 (5 bases). Germline V gene sequence: CDR1 MDHEN, CDR2 SYDVKM. The CDR3 contains 16 residues. V was pared by 5 bases and J by 5 bases, with 20 bases between. Here the CDR3 DNA reads TGTGCCAGCAGTGGCTACGGTAACAGGATAAGAGATACGCAGTATTTT. It translates to CASSGYGNRIRDTQYF.

This clonotype was seen a few times. V is TRBV20-1 and J is TRBJ1-2; tentative D call: TRBD1 (5 bases). The CDR3 sequence is 14 residues long. Trimming took 6 bases from V and 2 from J, leaving 16 bases between them. Per germline, CDR1 DFQATT and CDR2 SNEGSKA (reference sequence). The CDR3 coding sequence is TGCAGTGCGCCTAACTCGGCAGGGAACTATGGCTACACCTTC. The encoded protein is CSAPNSAGNYGYTF.

This rearrangement joins TRBV20-1 to TRBJ1-2, with TRBD1 identical over 8 bases. The CDR3 contains 14 residues. CDR1 and CDR2 (germline): DFQATT, SNEGSKA (reference sequence). The trim removed 2 bases at V and 8 bases at J, leaving 10 bases unmatched. CDR3 DNA sequence: TGCAGTGCTAGATCCGACAGGGGTAATGGCGGCTACACCTTC. It translates to CSARSDRGNGGYTF.

This chain links TRBV5-1 with TRBJ1-5; 9 positions match TRBD1. V dropped 4 bases and J dropped 1; count of bases not matched to a gene: 3. The CDR3 sequence is 15 residues long. The germline V gene encodes CDR1 SGHRS and CDR2 YFSETQ. As DNA, the CDR3 is TGCGCCAGCAGCCGGACAGGGGAAAGCAATCAGCCCCAGCATTTT. Residues: CASSRTGESNQPQHF.

In its sample, this clonotype was seen a few times. The rearrangement uses TRBV9 and TRBJ2-3; D assignment may be TRBD1 or TRBD2 (5 bases each). The CDR3 totals 16 residues. Trimming shortened V by 0 bases and J by 3 bases, and 14 bases separated the two germline ends. Germline assignment: CDR1 SGDLS and CDR2 YYNGEE. The CDR3 loop is CASSVVGAPTTDTQYF. CDR3 sequence (DNA): TGTGCCAGCAGCGTAGTCGGGGCCCCCACTACAGATACGCAGTATTTT.

This clonotype turned up a few times. The chain combines TRBV20-1 with TRBJ2-3; the match to TRBD2 covers 14 bases. The J segment lost 5 bases and the V segment lost 7 bases, leaving 5 bases of the junction unmatched. The CDR3 runs 14 residues. CDR1 and CDR2 from the germline V gene are DFQATT and SNEGSKA (reference sequence). Here the CDR3 DNA reads TGCAGTGAGACTAGCGGGGGGGCCCAAGATACGCAGTATTTT. Its translation is CSETSGGAQDTQYF.

This clonotype has only a few counts. The chain links TRBV14 to TRBJ2-1, with 8 bases lining up with TRBD1. This CDR3 comprises 13 residues. V was pared by 10 bases and J by 9 bases, with 11 bases of the junction left unmatched. Germline CDR1 reads SGHDN; CDR2 reads FVKESK. This chain's CDR3 is CATSPTGAGEQFF. The CDR3 bases are TGTGCCACCTCACCGACAGGGGCGGGTGAGCAGTTCTTC.

This chain links TRBV7-9 with TRBJ1-4, with D perhaps TRBD1 (5 bases). This CDR3 is 15 amino acids long. Germline CDR1 SEHNR, CDR2 FQNEAQ (reference sequence). With 5 bases removed from V and 0 bases from J, the gap between germline ends came to 10 bases. CDR3 in DNA: TGTGCCAGCAGCACCCGACAGACAACTAATGAAAAACTGTTTTTT. Translating gives CASSTRQTTNEKLFF.

The rearrangement uses TRBV18 and TRBJ2-1; D is undetermined. Judging by the DNA end, TRBJ2-7 fits better; the J call may be wrong. The CDR3 is 14 residues long. The germline CDR1 and CDR2 sequences are KGHSH and LQKENI. As DNA, the CDR3 is TGTGCCAGCTCACCACAGAGCTCCTACAATGAGCAGTACTTC. This sequence encodes CASSPQSSYNEQYF.

The table lists this clonotype with a few counts. J is TRBJ2-1 and V is TRBV3-1; D is perhaps TRBD1 (6 bases). The CDR3 is 15 amino acids. The germline CDR1 and CDR2 sequences are LGHDT and YNNKEL (reference sequence). V was shortened by 0 bases and J by 7 bases, with 13 bases between the two germline ends. The CDR3 DNA reads TGTGCCAGCAGCCAAGATGTAGGGGGTTGGAATGAGCAGTTCTTC. This codes for CASSQDVGGWNEQFF.

This clonotype appeared a few times. The V call is TRBV4-2, the J call TRBJ2-7, with TRBD2 identical over 9 bases. The J segment lost 7 bases and the V segment lost 0 bases, leaving 10 bases of the junction unmatched. The CDR3 consists of 16 residues. CDR1 and CDR2 (germline): LGHNA, YNFKEQ. The CDR3 here is CASSQDPAGGYNEQYF. The CDR3 region has the DNA TGTGCCAGCAGCCAAGATCCAGCGGGGGGCTACAATGAGCAGTACTTC.

This chain connects TRBV3-1 to TRBJ2-2, with D perhaps TRBD1 (6 bases). Germline loops: CDR1 LGHDT, CDR2 YNNKEL (reference sequence). Deletions cut 1 base from V and 5 bases from J, with 11 bases between. This CDR3 is 15 amino acids long. CDR3 amino acids: CASSQVAGETGELFF. The CDR3 DNA reads TGTGCCAGCAGCCAAGTTGCAGGGGAAACCGGGGAGCTGTTTTTT.

In its sample, this clonotype was seen a few times. This chain connects TRBV6-2 or TRBV6-3 to TRBJ2-5, with a weak D call TRBD1 (5 bases). This CDR3 has 12 amino acids. With 8 bases removed from V and 3 bases from J, the gap between germline ends came to 10 bases. Germline CDR1 is MNHEY and CDR2 is SVGEGT. CDR3 nucleotides: TGTGCCAGCGGTGAGACAGAAGAGACCCAGTACTTC. It encodes CASGETEETQYF.

As regards this clonotype: This may stem from a read error, because a much larger clone lies one nucleotide away. The rearrangement uses TRBV5-1 and TRBJ2-3; D may be TRBD2 (5 bases). Germline lookup yields CDR1 SGHRS and CDR2 YFSETQ. CDR3 length equals 14 residues. The CDR3 DNA follows: TGCGCCCGCAGCGGAGACTTCCACACAGATACGCAGTATTTT. This translates into CARSGDFHTDTQYF. Based on the CDR3 plus reference TRBV5-1 and TRBJ2-3, the full variable domain is KAGVTQTPRYLIKTRGQQVTLSCSPISGHRSVSWYQQTPGQGLQFLFEYFSETQRNKGNFPGRFSGRQFSNSRSEMNVSTLELGDSALYLCARSGDFHTDTQYFGPGTRLTVL.

V and J are TRBV12-3 or TRBV12-4 and TRBJ1-3, with D uncertain. The V end was cut by 5 bases, the J end by 0 bases, with 17 bases between. The CDR3 extends over 17 amino acids. The CDR3 region has the DNA TGTGCCAGCAGTCCGCCGACCCCACTCTTCTCTGGAAACACCATATATTTT. The encoded protein is CASSPPTPLFSGNTIYF.

With regard to this clonotype: A read error may explain this, as a much larger clone is one base away. This chain uses TRBV20-1 with TRBJ2-5, with D possibly matching TRBD1 (5 bases). The CDR3 sequence is 11 residues long. Trimming pared 3 bases from V and 13 bases from J, leaving 15 bases between. Germline values: CDR1 DFQATT, CDR2 SNEGSKA (reference sequence). The CDR3 DNA is TGCAGTGCTAGTGTCAGGGCCGAGCGGTACTTC. It encodes CSASVRAERYF.

The table lists this clonotype with many counts. Written as DNA, the CDR3 is TGTGCCAGCAGCCAAGATCAGGGAGCAATGAGCGGCACAGATACGCAGTATTTT. Amino acids: CASSQDQGAMSGTDTQYF. The V gene is TRBV3-1, the J gene TRBJ2-3; D possibly matches TRBD1 or TRBD2 (5 bases each). Per the germline V gene, CDR1 is LGHDT and CDR2 is YNNKEL (reference sequence). The V gene lost 0 bases and the J gene lost 1 base, with 17 bases spanning the gap. This CDR3 has 18 residues.